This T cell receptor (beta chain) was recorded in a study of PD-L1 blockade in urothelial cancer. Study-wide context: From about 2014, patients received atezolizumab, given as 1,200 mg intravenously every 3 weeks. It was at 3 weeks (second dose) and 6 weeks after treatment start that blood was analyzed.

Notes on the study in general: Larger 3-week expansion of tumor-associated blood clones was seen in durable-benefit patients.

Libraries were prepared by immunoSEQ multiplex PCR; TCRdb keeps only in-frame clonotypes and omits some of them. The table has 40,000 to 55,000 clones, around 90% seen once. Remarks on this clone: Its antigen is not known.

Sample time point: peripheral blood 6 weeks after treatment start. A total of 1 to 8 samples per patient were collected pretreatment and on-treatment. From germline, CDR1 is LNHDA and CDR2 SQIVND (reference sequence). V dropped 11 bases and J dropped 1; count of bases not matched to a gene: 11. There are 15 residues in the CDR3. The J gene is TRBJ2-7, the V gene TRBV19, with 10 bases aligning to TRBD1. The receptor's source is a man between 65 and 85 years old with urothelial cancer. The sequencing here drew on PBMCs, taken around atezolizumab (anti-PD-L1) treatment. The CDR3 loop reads CAGYPWTGGSYEQYF. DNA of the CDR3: TGTGCCGGCTACCCCTGGACAGGGGGTTCCTACGAGCAGTACTTC.